The 4 T cell receptor beta chains given below trace back to one sample, sequenced in a study of blood T cell repertoires in COVID-19 (dated by TCRdb to the early 2020s). The method behind the library was the immunoSEQ multiplex PCR assay. TCRdb retrieved this table from immuneACCESS and kept in-frame rearrangements only. Not all clones are present; in checked studies, unresolved V genes account for under half, and no reason is known for the remainder. For this sample there are about 210,000 clones; around four fifths appear just once. Approximately 2.9% of the sample is in the top ten clones. Source material: peripheral blood. All receptors derive from a man between 45 and 60 years old with active or convalescent COVID-19.

The rearrangement links TRBV3-1 (or the pseudogene TRBV3-2) to TRBJ1-2, with 7 bases that match TRBD1. The CDR3 loop spans 13 amino acids. Germline CDR1 is LGHDT and CDR2 is YNNKEL (reference sequence). Trimming took 7 bases from V and 4 from J; bases not matched to a gene: 6. The CDR3 DNA follows: TGTGCCAGCATCCTCAGGGGGGTCTATGGCTACACCTTC. The encoded protein is CASILRGVYGYTF.

The chain combines TRBV5-4 with TRBJ2-5; no definite D call. The CDR3 has 16 amino acids. V dropped 4 bases and J dropped 4 bases, with 20 bases sitting between them. Germline CDR1 SGHNT, CDR2 YYREEE (reference sequence). The CDR3 region is CASSLEPDMIIETQYF. The CDR3 coding sequence is TGTGCCAGCAGCCTCGAGCCCGACATGATCATAGAGACCCAGTACTTC.

J is TRBJ1-2 and V is TRBV28; 9 bases agree with TRBD1. Germline CDR1 and CDR2: MDHEN and SYDVKM. After removal of 6 bases from V and 3 bases from J, the junction contained 5 bases not matched to a gene. The CDR3 has 14 amino acids. The CDR3 reads CASRLDRGDYGYTF. The CDR3 nucleotides are TGTGCCAGCAGATTAGACAGGGGGGACTATGGCTACACCTTC.

The chain combines TRBV6-6 with TRBJ1-1; 10 bases match TRBD1. CDR1 is MNHNY and CDR2 is SVGAGI in the germline V gene (reference sequence). The junction had 11 bases not matched to a gene; V was cut back by 7 bases and J by 3 bases. This CDR3 comprises 16 residues. This CDR3 is CASTLGGGQGYTEAFF. The CDR3 DNA reads TGTGCCAGCACCTTAGGGGGGGGACAGGGGTACACTGAAGCTTTCTTT.